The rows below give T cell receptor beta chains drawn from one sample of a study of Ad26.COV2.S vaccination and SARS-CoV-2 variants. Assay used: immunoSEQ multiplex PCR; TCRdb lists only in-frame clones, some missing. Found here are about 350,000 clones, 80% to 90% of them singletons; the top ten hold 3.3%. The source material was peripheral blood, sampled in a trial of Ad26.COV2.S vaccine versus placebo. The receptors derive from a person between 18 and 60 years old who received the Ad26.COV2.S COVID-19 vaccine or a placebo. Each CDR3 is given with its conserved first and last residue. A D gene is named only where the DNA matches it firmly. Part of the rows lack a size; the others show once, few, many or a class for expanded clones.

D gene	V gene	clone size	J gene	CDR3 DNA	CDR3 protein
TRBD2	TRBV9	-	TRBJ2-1	TGTGCCAGCAGCACTAGCGGGGGCTACAATGAGCAGTTCTTC	CASSTSGGYNEQFF
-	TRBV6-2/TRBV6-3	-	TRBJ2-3	TGTGCCAGCAGTAACCGGGACACCACCCGCCTAGATACGCAGTATTTT	CASSNRDTTRLDTQYF
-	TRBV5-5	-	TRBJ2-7	TGTGCCAGCAGCTTGGAGACAGTACTCGAGCAGTACTTC	CASSLETVLEQYF
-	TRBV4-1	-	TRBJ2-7	TGCGCCAGCAGCCAATGGGCAAAGGGGCCGGACGAGCAGTACTTC	CASSQWAKGPDEQYF
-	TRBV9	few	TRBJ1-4	TGTGCCAGCAGCGCAACAGGGTTCACTAATGAAAAACTGTTTTTT	CASSATGFTNEKLFF
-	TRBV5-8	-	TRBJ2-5	TGTGCCAGCAGCTTGGAAGAGACCCAGTACTTC	CASSLEETQYF
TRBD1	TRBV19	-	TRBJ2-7	TGTGCCAGTAGTATGGACGGACAGGACTACGAGCAGTACTTC	CASSMDGQDYEQYF
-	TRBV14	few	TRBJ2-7	TGTGCCAGCAGCCAAGATATGCGTCACCTCGGGCTCGAGCAGTACTTC	CASSQDMRHLGLEQYF
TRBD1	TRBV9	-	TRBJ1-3	TGTGCCAGCAGCCCATTACAGGGGGCGCCTGGAAACACCATATATTTT	CASSPLQGAPGNTIYF
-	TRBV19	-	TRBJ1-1	TGTGCCAGTAGTCCCCGACTGGCTGTCCCTGAAGCTTTCTTT	CASSPRLAVPEAFF
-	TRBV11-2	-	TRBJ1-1	TGTGCCAGCAGCTCCCCACGTTCGGGGAACACTGAAGCTTTCTTT	CASSSPRSGNTEAFF
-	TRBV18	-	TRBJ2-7	TGTGCCAGCTCACAACGGGACGCCGGGTATGACGAGCAGTACTTC	CASSQRDAGYDEQYF
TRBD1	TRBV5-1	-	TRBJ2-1	TGCGCCAGCAGAACGGAACAGGGGGCACAGTTCTTC	CASRTEQGAQFF
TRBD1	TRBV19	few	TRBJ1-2	TGTGCCAGTAGTATTCTTGGGACAGGTCGGGGCTATGGCTACACCTTC	CASSILGTGRGYGYTF
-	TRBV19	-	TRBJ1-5	TGTGCCAGTAGTATAGACAACCACGCGGAGGGACGCAATCAGCCCCAGCATTTT	CASSIDNHAEGRNQPQHF
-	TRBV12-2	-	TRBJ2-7	TGTGCAAGTCGCGAAAGCTACGGGATCTCCTACGAGCAGTACTTC	CASRESYGISYEQYF
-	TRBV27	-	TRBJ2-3	TGTGCCAGCAGTTTAAATGAGTGGGATACGCAGTATTTT	CASSLNEWDTQYF
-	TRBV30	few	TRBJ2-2	TGTGCCTGGACCAAGGACAGACCCACCGGGGAGCTGTTTTTT	CAWTKDRPTGELFF
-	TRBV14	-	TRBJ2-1	TGTGCCAGCAGCTTTCGGTTCAATGAGCAGTTCTTC	CASSFRFNEQFF
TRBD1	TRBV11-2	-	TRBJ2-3	TGTGCCAGCAGCTTAGTCCGGACAGGGATCCCAGATACGCAGTATTTT	CASSLVRTGIPDTQYF
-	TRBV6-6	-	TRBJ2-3	TGTGCCAGCAGTTACTCTCAGGGGCGGGCAGATACGCAGTATTTT	CASSYSQGRADTQYF
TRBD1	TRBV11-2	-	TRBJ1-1	TGTGCCAGCAGCTTAGCTCAGGGGGAAAGACAGGAAGCTTTCTTT	CASSLAQGERQEAFF
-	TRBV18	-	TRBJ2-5	TGTGCCAGCTCTTCCCCCTGGGTGGACCAAGAGACCCAGTACTTC	CASSSPWVDQETQYF
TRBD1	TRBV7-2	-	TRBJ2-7	TGTGCCAGCAGCTCAGGGGGCGCGAGGGGGCGTGAGCAGTACTTC	CASSSGGARGREQYF
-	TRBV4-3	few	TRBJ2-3	TGCGCCAGCAGCCCAGGACAGTTTCAGTCCGTTTCAGATACGCAGTATTTT	CASSPGQFQSVSDTQYF
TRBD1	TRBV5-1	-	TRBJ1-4	TGCGCCAGCAGCTTGGACAGGGGTGAAAAACTGTTTTTT	CASSLDRGEKLFF
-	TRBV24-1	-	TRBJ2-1	TGTGCCACCAGTGCCCCCGGGATATATGAGCAGTTCTTC	CATSAPGIYEQFF
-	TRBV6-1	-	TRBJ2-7	TGTGCCAGCAGTGAAGCGCGGGACTTCTACTCCTACGAGCAGTACTTC	CASSEARDFYSYEQYF
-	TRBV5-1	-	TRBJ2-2	TGCGCCAGCAGCTTGGATGTTAGGACAGTTAACACCGGGGAGCTGTTTTTT	CASSLDVRTVNTGELFF
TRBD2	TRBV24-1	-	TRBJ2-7	TGTGCCACCAGTGATCCCTCGGGACTAGCTCACGAGCAGTACTTC	CATSDPSGLAHEQYF
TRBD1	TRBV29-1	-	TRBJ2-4	TGCAGCGTTGAAGGTCGGGGACAGGGGCTTACCCGCCGCATTCAGTACTTC	CSVEGRGQGLTRRIQYF
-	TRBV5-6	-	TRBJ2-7	TGTGCCAGCAGCTTGGGACTAGAGGTCTACGAGCAGTACTTC	CASSLGLEVYEQYF
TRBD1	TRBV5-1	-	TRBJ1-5	TGCGCCAGCAGCTGGACAGGGAATAGCAATCAGCCCCAGCATTTT	CASSWTGNSNQPQHF
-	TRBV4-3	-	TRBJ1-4	TGCGCCAGCAGCCAAGGGACAGTAGCAACTAATGAAAAACTGTTTTTT	CASSQGTVATNEKLFF
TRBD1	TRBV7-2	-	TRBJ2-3	TGTGCCAGCAGCTTGTTCGTAACAGGGGGCGTTGATACGCAGTATTTT	CASSLFVTGGVDTQYF
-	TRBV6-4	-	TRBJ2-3	TGTGCCAGCAGTGACCGGGTCACAGATACGCAGTATTTT	CASSDRVTDTQYF
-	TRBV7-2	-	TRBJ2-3	TGTGCCAGCAGCACACTAGCAGATACGCAGTATTTT	CASSTLADTQYF
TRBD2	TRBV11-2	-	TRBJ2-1	TGTGCCAGCAGACCCCGAGCGGGAGGTCCCCCCAATGAGCAGTTCTTC	CASRPRAGGPPNEQFF
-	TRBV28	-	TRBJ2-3	TGTGCCAGCAGTTTATACGGGAGAACAGATACGCAGTATTTT	CASSLYGRTDTQYF